This T cell receptor (beta chain) was captured by sequencing in a study of cytomegalovirus exposure and HLA in healthy donors. General study findings and limits: According to reports, the classifier identified cytomegalovirus status with high specificity and sensitivity. According to the study, around 160 TCR beta chains were cytomegalovirus-associated. In a later analysis, at a false discovery rate of 0.05, over 15,000 TCR beta sequences were associated with HLA alleles.

The PCR ran on 60 Vbeta and 13 Jbeta primers. Using immunoSEQ multiplex PCR, the repertoire was profiled, and TCRdb retains in-frame clones only, with some absent. This table holds roughly 120,000 clones, more than 70% found once. Trimming removed 4 bases from V and 1 base from J, with 9 bases in between. The germline V gene encodes CDR1 SGHKS and CDR2 YYEKEE (reference sequence). This CDR3 comprises 14 residues. For this clone: The antigen is unknown.

The rearrangement uses TRBV5-5 and TRBJ1-5, with D possibly matching TRBD1 (6 bases). The sample taken for sequencing was PBMCs. This clonotype was sampled from a man aged 50 or older in good health and CMV-seronegative. The CDR3 DNA is TGTGCCAGCAGCAACAGGGCAAGCAATCAGCCCCAGCATTTT. It codes for CASSNRASNQPQHF.